This T cell receptor (beta chain) is drawn from a study of T cell responses to AZD1222 COVID-19 vaccine. Points from the study as a whole: Vaccine-associated CD4 TCRs ranged over spike, dominating at 160-218 and 743-854. Increased Spike-specific TCR breadth and depth were observed after two AZD1222 doses. Most donors were white British and more were female, and clonal diversity was possibly underestimated.

Profiled with immunoSEQ multiplex PCR; TCRdb holds only in-frame clones, not every one. The sample yields under 150,000 clones, roughly 92% seen once. Combined were second doses at about 4 or about 12 weeks. Concerning this clone: Its antigen remains unidentified.

Germline CDR1 and CDR2: LGHDT and YNNKEL (reference sequence). Trimming removed 1 base from V and 2 bases from J, with 6 bases in between. The length of the CDR3 is 14 residues. This clonotype originated in an adult who received the AZD1222 COVID-19 vaccine. The chain is built from TRBV3-1 (or the pseudogene TRBV3-2) and TRBJ1-5; possibly TRBD1 for D (6 bases). The input for sequencing was peripheral blood, taken 28 days after the second AZD1222 dose. For the CDR3, the DNA is TGTGCCAGCAGCCAAGCAGGGGGCAATCAGCCCCAGCATTTT. Its translation: CASSQAGGNQPQHF.